This TCR beta chain originates from a study of monozygotic twins with inflammatory bowel disease. The study, taken as a whole, reports: The study supported no single strong signal or clonotype linked to IBD. IBD patients had lower TCRbeta diversity (inverse Simpson) than healthy co-twins.

The CDR3 totals 15 residues. Each CDR3 protein gets one entry in TCRdb, which reprocessed the 5' RACE reads and gives no DNA. This sample contains a few hundred thousand distinct CDR3 sequences. For this clonotype: Its target is not known.

The sequenced material came from blood. This TCR derives from a human donor with ulcerative colitis or Crohn's disease, or a healthy co-twin of an affected twin (not recorded which). The J gene is TRBJ2-2, the V gene TRBV12-3 or TRBV12-4; no DNA is available, so the TRBD1 call from TCRdb remains unchecked. CDR3 protein: CASSFMGRATGELFF.